The 17 T cell receptor beta chains below come from one sample, sequenced in a study of technical replicates of blood from a handful of donors. Some clones are missing from TCRdb's copy, which holds only in-frame ones; the method was immunoSEQ multiplex PCR. The table records tens of thousands of clones, roughly 94% of them present only once. The specimen sequenced was T cells isolated from PBMCs. These TCRs come from a human donor in good health.

V is TRBV5-1 and J is TRBJ2-7; 13 bases map to TRBD2. The CDR3 is made up of 15 amino acids. After removal of 3 bases from V and 3 bases from J, the junction contained 3 bases not matched to a gene. The V gene's germline CDR1 is SGHRS and CDR2 YFSETQ. The DNA of the CDR3 is TGCGCCAGCAGCTGGACTAGCGGGAGTCTCTACGAGCAGTACTTC. Translating it yields CASSWTSGSLYEQYF.

The V call is TRBV9, the J call TRBJ2-7; a possible D gene is TRBD2 (5 bases). Per germline, CDR1 SGDLS and CDR2 YYNGEE. V shed 4 bases and J shed 5 bases, with 19 bases lying between them. The CDR3 is made up of 15 amino acids. The CDR3 spells CASSPPKPRDDEQYF. The CDR3 bases are TGTGCCAGCAGCCCCCCCAAGCCCCGGGATGACGAGCAGTACTTC. The full variable domain, its missing parts supplied by reference TRBV9 and TRBJ2-7, is DSGVTQTPKHLITATGQRVTLRCSPRSGDLSVYWYQQSLDQGLQFLIQYYNGEERAKGNILERFSAQQFPDLHSELNLSSLELGDSALYFCASSPPKPRDDEQYFGPGTRLTVT.

The gene calls are TRBV7-9 and TRBJ2-7; 9 bases are a match to TRBD1. The CDR3 extends over 16 amino acids. Trimming cost V 5 bases and J 7 bases; bases outside gene matches: 15. Germline V gene lookup returns CDR1 SEHNR and CDR2 FQNEAQ (reference sequence). In nucleotides, the CDR3 is TGTGCCAGCAGCCAGATTTCCGGGACAGGGTCAAGAGAGCAGTACTTC. Translated: CASSQISGTGSREQYF.

This clone was counted between two and nine times. The chain links TRBV9 to TRBJ1-4; possibly TRBD1 for D (5 bases). The CDR3 runs 15 residues. Germline lookup yields CDR1 SGDLS and CDR2 YYNGEE. V lost 0 bases, J lost 8 bases, and 14 bases lay in between. This CDR3 reads CASSVEGSSGEKLFF. The DNA for the CDR3 is TGTGCCAGCAGCGTAGAAGGCAGTTCAGGGGAAAAACTGTTTTTT.

The rearrangement uses TRBV27 and TRBJ1-5; 8 nucleotides align to TRBD1. V was clipped by 1 base and J by 6 bases; unmatched bases: 5. Per germline, CDR1 MNHEY and CDR2 SMNVEV (reference sequence). This CDR3 has 15 residues. Here the CDR3 reads CASSLFGQGGQPQHF. DNA for the CDR3: TGTGCCAGCAGTTTATTCGGACAGGGCGGTCAGCCCCAGCATTTT.

This clone has a single count. This chain uses TRBV7-9 with TRBJ2-3; D gene uncertain. Germline loops: CDR1 SEHNR, CDR2 FQNEAQ (reference sequence). The CDR3 covers 14 residues. Trimming took 7 bases from V and 2 from J, leaving 13 bases between them. CDR3: CASKTLSNTDTQYF. CDR3 sequence (DNA): TGTGCCAGCAAAACGCTATCGAACACAGATACGCAGTATTTT.

This chain links TRBV30 with TRBJ2-1; a weak D match, TRBD2 (6 bases). The germline V and J ends were trimmed by 2 bases and 9 bases, with 26 bases remaining between them. CDR1 GTSNPN and CDR2 SVGIG come from the germline V gene (reference sequence). This CDR3 is 17 amino acids long. In DNA form, the CDR3 reads TGTGCCTGGAGTACACGACTAGTAGGTCGTCGGCCGTTTGAGCAGTTCTTC. The encoded protein is CAWSTRLVGRRPFEQFF.

In DNA, the CDR3 is TGTGCCACCTACGCACAGGGTCCCTACGAGCAGTACTTC. Translation: CATYAQGPYEQYF. V is TRBV7-9 and J is TRBJ2-7, with D perhaps matching TRBD1 (6 bases). Trimming cost V 10 bases and J 2 bases, with 15 bases left between them. CDR1 and CDR2 (germline): SEHNR, FQNEAQ (reference sequence). CDR3 length equals 13 residues. The variable domain in full, completed from reference TRBV7-9 and TRBJ2-7, reads DTGVSQNPRHKITKRGQNVTFRCDPISEHNRLYWYRQTLGQGPEFLTYFQNEAQLEKSRLLSDRFSAERPKGSFSTLEIQRTEQGDSAMYLCATYAQGPYEQYFGPGTRLTVT.

This chain links TRBV4-3 with TRBJ1-2; perhaps TRBD1 as D (5 bases). V was shortened by 8 bases and J by 8 bases, with 21 bases between the two germline ends. CDR1 is LGHNA, CDR2 YSLEER, per germline. This CDR3 contains 14 residues. CDR3 nucleotide sequence: TGCGCCAGCGGTAAGGGGAGGGAATCCCCCGGCTACACCTTC. As protein: CASGKGRESPGYTF.

The J gene is TRBJ2-7, the V gene TRBV25-1; D remains unclear. This CDR3 spans 11 amino acids. Germline lookup yields CDR1 MGHDK and CDR2 SYGVNS. V was pared by 4 bases and J by 3 bases, with 4 bases between. CDR3 DNA sequence: TGTGCCAGCAGTGCTAGCTACGAGCAGTACTTC. Translated, it gives CASSASYEQYF.

This chain links TRBV11-3 with TRBJ2-5, with 9 bases fitting TRBD1. The germline V gene has CDR1 SGHNT and CDR2 YENEEA. The J segment lost 4 bases and the V segment lost 8 bases, leaving 8 bases of the junction unmatched. This CDR3 is built from 14 residues. The chain's CDR3 is CASRGDRGRETQYF. CDR3 bases: TGTGCCAGCCGGGGTGACAGGGGGAGAGAGACCCAGTACTTC.

The V gene is TRBV5-6, the J gene TRBJ1-1; D remains ambiguous. There are 19 residues in the CDR3. V gave up 4 bases and J gave up 0 bases, with 25 bases separating them. The germline gives CDR1 SGHDT, CDR2 YYEEEE. CDR3 sequence reads: CASSAWGGSTRTMNTEAFF. CDR3 DNA: TGTGCCAGCAGCGCCTGGGGAGGCAGCACTAGGACCATGAACACTGAAGCTTTCTTT.

The rearrangement links TRBV6-5 to TRBJ2-2; D possibly corresponds to TRBD1 (6 bases). V was clipped by 10 bases and J by 4 bases, with 13 bases between them. Germline lookup yields CDR1 MNHEY and CDR2 SVGAGI. The CDR3 loop spans 13 amino acids. This CDR3 reads CATQRGITGELFF. The CDR3 nucleotides are TGTGCCACCCAAAGGGGGATCACCGGGGAGCTGTTTTTT.

V and J are TRBV7-3 and TRBJ2-1; a weak D match, TRBD2 (6 bases). Germline CDR1 SGHTA, CDR2 FQGTGA. Trimming took off 1 base at V and 3 bases at J, with 10 bases between the two ends. CDR3 size: 15 residues. This CDR3 is CASSLSGGRYNEQFF. DNA of the CDR3: TGTGCCAGCAGCTTAAGCGGAGGGCGCTACAATGAGCAGTTCTTC.

The gene calls are TRBV7-3 and TRBJ1-1; no reliable D call. The V gene lost 4 bases and the J gene lost 6 bases, with 15 bases spanning the gap. CDR3 length: 14 amino acids. The germline CDR1 and CDR2 sequences are SGHTA and FQGTGA. CDR3 sequence (DNA): TGTGCCAGCAGCTCATATCTTTCGGGATCTGAAGCTTTCTTT. It encodes CASSSYLSGSEAFF.

This clone is a singleton in its sample. This rearrangement joins TRBV7-8 to TRBJ1-4, with 7 bases lining up with TRBD1. Germline V gives CDR1 SGHVS, CDR2 FQNEAQ. This CDR3 contains 14 residues. The V gene end was trimmed by 7 bases and the J gene end by 7 bases; junction bases not matched to a gene: 9. CDR3 coding DNA: TGTGCCAGCACTGAAGGGGGCCCGAGTGAAAAACTGTTTTTT. Amino acids: CASTEGGPSEKLFF.

This chain connects TRBV27 to TRBJ2-3; 7 bases match TRBD2. V trimming: 3 bases; J trimming: 5 bases; junction bases outside the gene matches: 17. Germline V CDR1 and CDR2: MNHEY, SMNVEV (reference sequence). The length of the CDR3 is 18 residues. DNA of the CDR3: TGTGCCAGCAGTTTCCTAGGGCCTAGCGGAGCTAGGGGAGATACGCAGTATTTT. Translated, it gives CASSFLGPSGARGDTQYF.